The 7 T cell receptor beta chains presented below share a single source sample, sequenced in a study of T cells in women clearing cervical HPV infection. Sequencing was performed with immunoSEQ multiplex PCR; in TCRdb, only in-frame clones are kept and a portion is missing. The specimen's table records approximately 30,000 clones. Specimen: blood buffy coat. The receptors shown here come from a woman between 18 and 69 years old with a cervical HPV16 infection that either progressed to CIN3+ or cleared (not recorded which).

Comments on this clone: The read terminates 3 residues before the CDR3 end, so the remaining end is supplied by the germline J gene. V usage is TRBV13 and J usage is TRBJ1-2; 11 bases fit TRBD1. The CDR3 totals 18 residues. V lost 4 bases to trimming and J lost 2 bases; unmatched junction nucleotides: 12. Germline CDR1 reads PRHDT; CDR2 reads FYEKMQ (reference sequence). The CDR3 loop is CASSSTTDRGRGNYGYTF. The DNA read from the CDR3 is TGTGCCAGCAGCTCTACTACGGACAGGGGGCGCGGCAACTATGGC.

About this clone itself: The read falls 3 residues short of the CDR3 end, and the missing part is taken from the germline J gene. The chain recombines TRBV5-5 with TRBJ2-5, with 8 bases fitting TRBD1. Germline V gene lookup returns CDR1 SGHKS and CDR2 YYEKEE (reference sequence). CDR3 size: 14 residues. V was pared by 3 bases and J by 7 bases, with 8 bases of the junction left unmatched. Incomplete CDR3 DNA: TGTGCCAGCAGCTCCCAACAGGGGGGAGGGACC. Its translation: CASSSQQGGGT. In full, the CDR3 reads CASSSQQGGGTQYF. The full variable domain, completed using reference TRBV5-5 and TRBJ2-5, is DAGVTQSPTHLIKTRGQQVTLRCSPISGHKSVSWYQQVLGQGPQFIFQYYEKEERGRGNFPDRFSARQFPNYSSELNVNALLLGDSALYLCASSSQQGGGTQYFGPGTRLLVL.

Of note for this clone: The missing CDR3 end, 3 residues past where the read stops, is filled in from the germline J gene. V usage is TRBV30 and J usage is TRBJ1-2; TRBD1 matches 7 bases. Germline assignment: CDR1 GTSNPN and CDR2 SVGIG (reference sequence). Trimming at V came to 1 base and at J to 7 bases, leaving 3 bases not matched to a gene. The CDR3 is 12 residues long. The CDR3 here is CAWSGTGFGYTF. CDR3 DNA (partial): TGTGCCTGGAGTGGGACAGGATTTGGC.

About this clone: The read terminates 3 residues ahead of where the CDR3 ends, so the germline J gene completes it. The chain is built from TRBV10-3 and TRBJ2-5, with 11 bases aligning to TRBD2. J was trimmed by 3 bases and V by 6 bases; bases with no gene match: 3. Looked up from germline, CDR1 is ENHRY and CDR2 is SYGVKD. This CDR3 has 14 residues. The CDR3 region is CAIRLAGGEETQYF. CDR3 DNA, as far as it was read: TGTGCCATCAGGCTAGCGGGAGGAGAAGAGACC.

Turning to this clone: The read stops 3 residues short of the end of the CDR3; the missing end is completed from the germline J gene. The genes are TRBV20-1 and TRBJ2-3; TRBD2 aligns across 16 bases. CDR3 length: 19 residues. Germline CDR1 and CDR2: DFQATT and SNEGSKA (reference sequence). The sequenced CDR3 bases are TGCAGTGCTATACTACCCCCGGGACTAGCGGGAGGGCCGGGTGAGACG. It encodes CSAILPPGLAGGPGET. The full CDR3 protein is CSAILPPGLAGGPGETQYF.

Regarding this clone: The CDR3 end falls 3 residues outside the read, so it is completed with the germline J gene. The chain carries TRBV29-1 and TRBJ1-5; D uncertain. Trimming stripped 5 bases from V and 1 base from J, with 12 bases between. The CDR3 spans 14 residues. CDR1 is SQVTM, CDR2 ANQGSEA, per germline. The chain's CDR3 is CSVQVASSNQPQHF. CDR3 bases read: TGCAGCGTTCAGGTCGCTTCAAGCAATCAGCCC.

For this clone: Read coverage stops 3 residues before the CDR3 terminus; the germline J gene supplies the remainder. This sequence joins TRBV6-4 and TRBJ2-3, with D perhaps TRBD2 (6 bases). CDR1 and CDR2 (germline): MRHNA, SNTAGT. The CDR3 extends over 13 amino acids. Partial CDR3 DNA: TGTGCCAGCAGTGAAATTTCGGCGGGGACG. Protein: CASSEISAGT. The full CDR3 protein is CASSEISAGTQYF.